The following is a TCR beta chain sequence with its context. The antigen remains undetermined. The data were obtained in a study of OX40 agonist ivuxolimab in advanced cancers. Study-wide findings and caveats: The study observed clonal expansion of CD4+ and CD8+ blood T cells by week 6 at 0.1 to 3.0 mg/kg.

Sequencing was performed with immunoSEQ multiplex PCR; in TCRdb, only in-frame clones are kept and a portion is missing. The top ten clones hold around a third of a sample with more than 25,000 clones, 86% of them seen once. Germline loops: CDR1 MDHEN, CDR2 SYDVKM. The CDR3 totals 15 residues. V lost 4 bases to trimming and J lost 4 bases, with 14 bases between them. The chain uses TRBV28 and TRBJ1-3; D possibly corresponds to TRBD1 (5 bases). This sequence was found in an adult with an advanced solid tumor such as melanoma, head and neck, liver or kidney cancer. Material: CD4+ or CD8+ T cells sorted from blood, obtained in a trial of the OX40 agonist ivuxolimab. The CDR3 DNA reads TGTGCCAGCAGTTCGGGACCTGGGGAGGGAAACACCATATATTTT. Translating gives CASSSGPGEGNTIYF.